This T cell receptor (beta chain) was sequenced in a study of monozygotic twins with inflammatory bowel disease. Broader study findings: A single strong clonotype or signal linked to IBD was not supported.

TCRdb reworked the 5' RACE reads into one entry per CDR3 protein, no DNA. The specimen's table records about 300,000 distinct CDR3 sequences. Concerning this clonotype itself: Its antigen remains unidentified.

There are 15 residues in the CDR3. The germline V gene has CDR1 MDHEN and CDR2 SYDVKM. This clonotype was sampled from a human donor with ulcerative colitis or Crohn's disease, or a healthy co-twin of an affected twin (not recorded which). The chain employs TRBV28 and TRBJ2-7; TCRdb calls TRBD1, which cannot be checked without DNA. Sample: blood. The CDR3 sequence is CASSTGTIYRYEQYF.